This T cell receptor (beta chain) was sequenced during a study of monozygotic twins with inflammatory bowel disease. Germline values: CDR1 LGHDT, CDR2 YNNKEL (reference sequence). This CDR3 is built from 14 residues. TCRdb processed the 5' RACE reads again and assigns one entry to each CDR3 protein, with no DNA. This table lists some 210,000 distinct CDR3 sequences. The specimen was blood. The V call is TRBV3-1, the J call TRBJ1-4; the TCRdb call, TRBD1, lacks DNA for checking. This receptor was identified in a human donor with ulcerative colitis or Crohn's disease, or a healthy co-twin of an affected twin (not recorded which). CDR3 in amino acids: CASSQRGGMKKLFF.